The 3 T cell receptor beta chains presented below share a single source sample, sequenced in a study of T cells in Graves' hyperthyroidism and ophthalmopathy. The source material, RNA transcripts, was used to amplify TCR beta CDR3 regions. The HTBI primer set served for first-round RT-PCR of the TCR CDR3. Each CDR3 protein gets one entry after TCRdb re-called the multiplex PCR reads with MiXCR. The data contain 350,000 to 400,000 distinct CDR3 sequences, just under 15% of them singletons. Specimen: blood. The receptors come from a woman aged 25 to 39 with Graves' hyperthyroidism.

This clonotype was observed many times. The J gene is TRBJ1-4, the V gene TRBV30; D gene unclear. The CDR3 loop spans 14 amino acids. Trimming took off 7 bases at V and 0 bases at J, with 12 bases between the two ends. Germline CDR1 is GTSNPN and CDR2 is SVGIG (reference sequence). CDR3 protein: CASGEAATNEKLFF. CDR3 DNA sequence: TGTGCCTCCGGTGAGGCTGCAACTAATGAAAAACTGTTTTTT. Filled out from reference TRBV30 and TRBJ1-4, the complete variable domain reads SQTIHQWPATLVQPVGSPLSLECTVEGTSNPNLYWYRQAAGRGLQLLFYSVGIGQISSEVPQNLSASRPQDRQFILSSKKLLLSDSGFYLCASGEAATNEKLFFGSGTQLSVL.

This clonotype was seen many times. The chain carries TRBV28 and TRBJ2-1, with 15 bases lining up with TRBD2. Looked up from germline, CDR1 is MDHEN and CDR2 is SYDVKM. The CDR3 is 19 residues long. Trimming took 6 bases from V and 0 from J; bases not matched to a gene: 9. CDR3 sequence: CASREGLAGGGSSYNEQFF. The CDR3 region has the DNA TGTGCCAGCAGGGAGGGACTAGCGGGAGGAGGGTCCTCCTACAATGAGCAGTTCTTC.

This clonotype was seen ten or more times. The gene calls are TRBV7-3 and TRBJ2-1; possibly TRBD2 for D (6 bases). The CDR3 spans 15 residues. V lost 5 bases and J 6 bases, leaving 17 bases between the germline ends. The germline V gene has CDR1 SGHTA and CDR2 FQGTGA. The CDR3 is CASSPRLGSGNEQFF. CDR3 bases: TGTGCCAGCAGCCCGCGACTAGGTTCGGGCAATGAGCAGTTCTTC.